This TCR beta chain was identified in a study of T-cell memory formation after mild COVID-19. Study context: TCR clusters were mostly donor specific. Study-level findings and limits: Pre-infection memory showed some responding clones, and this suggested that cross-reactive memory joined.

Trimming removed 5 bases at V and 4 bases at J, with 12 bases between. The CDR3 runs 14 residues. Germline V CDR1 and CDR2: SGHTA, FQGNSA. This clonotype was seen ten or more times. Its cognate antigen is unknown. Researchers used 5'RACE with constant-segment primers to make TCR alpha and TCR beta cDNA libraries that carry sample barcodes and UMIs. TCRdb used MiXCR to reprocess the 5' RACE reads, holding one entry per CDR3 protein. The sample lists 350,000 to 550,000 distinct CDR3 sequences, roughly 18% occurring once. Material for sequencing was PBMCs or a T cell subset sorted from them (not recorded which). The sequence was collected from a man between 18 and 35 years old who had mild COVID-19 (a few samples of this study predate the infection). Cell type and time point are not known. The rearrangement joins TRBV7-2 to TRBJ1-5; D is undetermined. The DNA of the CDR3 is TGTGCCAGCAGCGGCCTCGGGATAAATCAGCCCCAGCATTTT. Its protein is CASSGLGINQPQHF.